Below, 10 T cell receptor beta chains from the same sample are listed, as sequenced in a study of early T cells in non-severe SARS-CoV-2 infection. A single record per CDR3 protein comes from TCRdb applying MiXCR to the 5' RACE reads. Of around 82,000 distinct CDR3 sequences listed, around 15% are singletons. The specimen sequenced was whole blood. Receptor source: an adult who was a healthcare worker with PCR-confirmed SARS-CoV-2 infection or an uninfected control (not recorded which).

This clonotype was detected many times. The rearrangement links TRBV30 to TRBJ1-2; no clear D gene. V gave up 3 bases and J gave up 4 bases, with 21 bases separating them. The CDR3 is made up of 16 amino acids. Germline CDR1 and CDR2: GTSNPN and SVGIG (reference sequence). CDR3 in amino acids: CAWRATQAGGSYGYTF. The CDR3 DNA reads TGTGCCTGGAGGGCGACCCAGGCAGGCGGGAGCTATGGCTACACCTTC.

J is TRBJ1-2 and V is TRBV2, with D perhaps TRBD1 (6 bases). Deletions cut 6 bases from V and 7 bases from J, with 27 bases between. The V gene's germline CDR1 is SNHLY and CDR2 FYNNEI. The CDR3 spans 17 residues. The CDR3 protein is CASSARSIGGSRAGYTF. CDR3 in DNA: TGTGCCAGCAGCGCCCGGTCTATAGGGGGATCCCGCGCTGGCTACACCTTC.

This chain joins TRBV9 and TRBJ1-1; D possibly corresponds to TRBD1 (5 bases). The V gene's germline CDR1 is SGDLS and CDR2 YYNGEE. The V gene lost 0 bases and the J gene lost 5 bases, with 17 bases spanning the gap. The CDR3 spans 16 residues. For the CDR3, the DNA is TGTGCCAGCAGCGTAGGGGCAGGGCCTTGGAAAACTGAAGCTTTCTTT. Amino acid sequence: CASSVGAGPWKTEAFF.

The chain links TRBV9 to TRBJ2-5; D is uncertain. CDR1 is SGDLS, CDR2 YYNGEE, per germline. The length of the CDR3 is 13 residues. Trimming shortened V by 0 bases and J by 2 bases, and 5 bases separated the two germline ends. CDR3 DNA: TGTGCCAGCAGCGTAGGAAGGCAAGAGACCCAGTACTTC. This encodes CASSVGRQETQYF. The full variable domain, its missing parts supplied by reference TRBV9 and TRBJ2-5, is DSGVTQTPKHLITATGQRVTLRCSPRSGDLSVYWYQQSLDQGLQFLIQYYNGEERAKGNILERFSAQQFPDLHSELNLSSLELGDSALYFCASSVGRQETQYFGPGTRLLVL.

This clonotype showed up just a few times. This chain links TRBV12-3 or TRBV12-4 with TRBJ2-5, with 7 positions matching TRBD2. The CDR3 is 14 amino acids. V shed 6 bases, J shed 5 bases, and the junction held 9 bases outside the gene matches. The CDR3 spells CASSRLGGKETQYF. In DNA form, the CDR3 reads TGTGCCAGCAGCCGATTGGGGGGGAAGGAGACCCAGTACTTC.

This clonotype was counted many times. The gene calls are TRBV12-5 and TRBJ1-5; D is possibly TRBD1 (6 bases). Germline V gene sequence: CDR1 LGHNT, CDR2 FRNRAP. The CDR3 spans 15 residues. The V end lost 2 bases, the J end lost 7 bases, and 15 bases lay between the germline ends. The CDR3 coding sequence is TGTGCTAGTGGTTTGCTCCCGCAGGGGAGACAGCCCCAGCATTTT. This sequence encodes CASGLLPQGRQPQHF.

This chain uses TRBV19 with TRBJ2-1, with 7 bases that match TRBD1. Germline V gene sequence: CDR1 LNHDA, CDR2 SQIVND (reference sequence). The CDR3 totals 15 residues. V was pared by 3 bases and J by 4 bases, with 6 bases of the junction left unmatched. CDR3 nucleotide sequence: TGTGCCAGTAGTATGACAGGGCCGAGATACAATGAGCAGTTCTTC. Its translation is CASSMTGPRYNEQFF.

This clonotype was recorded a few times. The gene calls are TRBV19 and TRBJ1-6; 7 bases are shared with TRBD1. The CDR3 contains 15 residues. Trimming cost V 1 base and J 15 bases; bases outside gene matches: 12. Germline CDR1 and CDR2: LNHDA and SQIVND (reference sequence). DNA for the CDR3: TGTGCCAGTAGTATAGGGACAGGTGGGGAAGAAGGCCTCCACTTT. Amino acids: CASSIGTGGEEGLHF. Looking up the rest from reference TRBV19 and TRBJ1-6 gives the full variable domain: DGGITQSPKYLFRKEGQNVTLSCEQNLNHDAMYWYRQDPGQGLRLIYYSQIVNDFQKGDIAEGYSVSREKKESFPLTVTSAQKNPTAFYLCASSIGTGGEEGLHFGNGTRLTVT.

The V gene is TRBV7-9, the J gene TRBJ2-3; D not resolved. CDR1 is SEHNR, CDR2 FQNEAQ, per germline (reference sequence). The CDR3 loop spans 16 amino acids. Trimming shortened V by 1 base and J by 7 bases, and 18 bases separated the two germline ends. CDR3 residues: CASSLELAFADYTQYF. CDR3 nucleotide sequence: TGTGCCAGCAGCTTAGAGTTGGCGTTCGCAGATTATACGCAGTATTTT.

V and J are TRBV6-5 and TRBJ1-5; D ambiguous. Germline V gene sequence: CDR1 MNHEY, CDR2 SVGAGI. The ends were cut back, 4 bases at V and 0 bases at J, with 4 bases in the middle. The CDR3 has 13 amino acids. The CDR3 is CASSSYSNQPQHF. Written as DNA, the CDR3 is TGTGCCAGCAGTTCCTATAGCAATCAGCCCCAGCATTTT.